These 17 T cell receptor beta chains share one sample of origin, sequenced in a study of blood T cell repertoires in COVID-19. Here immunoSEQ multiplex PCR was the method, and the copy in TCRdb shows in-frame clones only, minus some. The sample lists about 170,000 clones; 70% to 80% were seen once. Sequencing was performed on peripheral blood. These receptors were obtained from a man in his 60s with acute or convalescent COVID-19.

Here the CDR3 DNA reads TGTGCCAGCAGCCAAGTCGCGGGGGGGCTTAATGAGCAGTTCTTC. Its translation: CASSQVAGGLNEQFF. The J gene is TRBJ2-1, the V gene TRBV14; TRBD2 agrees at 9 bases. The CDR3 runs to 15 residues. Trimming took 1 base from V and 7 from J; bases not matched to a gene: 5. Germline values: CDR1 SGHDN, CDR2 FVKESK.

The chain joins TRBV27 to TRBJ1-1; D is perhaps TRBD1 (6 bases). The V and J ends lost 2 bases and 0 bases respectively, with 10 bases between them. The CDR3 has 15 residues. Germline values: CDR1 MNHEY, CDR2 SMNVEV (reference sequence). CDR3 in DNA: TGTGCCAGCAGTTTAGAGGGGGTCATGAACACTGAAGCTTTCTTT. Translated: CASSLEGVMNTEAFF.

This chain joins TRBV9 and TRBJ2-2; D gene unclear. The CDR3 has 15 amino acids. Trimming took off 0 bases at V and 0 bases at J, with 6 bases between the two ends. The V gene's germline CDR1 is SGDLS and CDR2 YYNGEE. The DNA of the CDR3 is TGTGCCAGCAGCGTAGCAGTTACGAACACCGGGGAGCTGTTTTTT. This sequence encodes CASSVAVTNTGELFF. Full variable domain (outside the CDR3, taken from reference TRBV9 and TRBJ2-2): DSGVTQTPKHLITATGQRVTLRCSPRSGDLSVYWYQQSLDQGLQFLIQYYNGEERAKGNILERFSAQQFPDLHSELNLSSLELGDSALYFCASSVAVTNTGELFFGEGSRLTVL.

This clone has a single count. The V gene is TRBV19, the J gene TRBJ1-1; 7 positions match TRBD1. Germline CDR1 LNHDA, CDR2 SQIVND (reference sequence). The CDR3 covers 15 residues. V shed 5 bases, J shed 5 bases, and the junction held 11 bases outside the gene matches. The CDR3 protein is CASSFWTGGHTEAFF. The CDR3 DNA reads as TGTGCCAGTAGTTTCTGGACAGGTGGACATACTGAAGCTTTCTTT.

The chain uses TRBV28 and TRBJ2-7; TRBD2 matches at 10 bases. Germline lookup yields CDR1 MDHEN and CDR2 SYDVKM. V shed 6 bases and J 3 bases; nucleotides not matched to a gene: 11. The CDR3 loop spans 16 amino acids. In nucleotides, the CDR3 is TGTGCCAGCAGCTCCAAGACTAGCGGGTTGAACTACGAGCAGTACTTC. Encoded protein: CASSSKTSGLNYEQYF.

This chain links TRBV18 with TRBJ2-1, with D possibly matching TRBD2 (5 bases). Trimming took off 4 bases at V and 8 bases at J, with 12 bases between the two ends. The CDR3 has 13 amino acids. Germline loops: CDR1 KGHSH, CDR2 LQKENI. DNA for the CDR3: TGTGCCAGCTCACGACGACTCGGGGATGAGCAGTTCTTC. Amino acid sequence: CASSRRLGDEQFF.

This rearrangement joins TRBV6-2 or TRBV6-3 to TRBJ1-1, with TRBD1 matching over 8 bases. CDR1 is MNHEY, CDR2 SVGEGT, per germline. The CDR3 spans 14 residues. J was trimmed by 3 bases and V by 4 bases; bases with no gene match: 4. CDR3 sequence (DNA): TGTGCCAGCAGTTTCCAGGGGGCAGACACTGAAGCTTTCTTT. Its protein product is CASSFQGADTEAFF.

This clone was counted between two and nine times. The rearrangement links TRBV29-1 to TRBJ2-7; possible D gene TRBD1, 6 bases. V shed 6 bases and J shed 3 bases, with 9 bases lying between them. In germline, CDR1 is SQVTM, CDR2 ANQGSEA. This CDR3 is built from 11 residues. Written as DNA, the CDR3 is TGCAGCGTCCGACAGGACTACGAGCAGTACTTC. Translated: CSVRQDYEQYF.

The chain recombines TRBV19 with TRBJ2-5, with 10 bases matching TRBD2. Germline assignment: CDR1 LNHDA and CDR2 SQIVND (reference sequence). The CDR3 extends over 17 amino acids. Trimming at V came to 5 bases and at J to 2 bases, leaving 11 bases not matched to a gene. In DNA, the CDR3 is TGTGCCAGTAGTTCATGGGCTAGCGGGGGCCGGCAAGAGACCCAGTACTTC. It yields the protein CASSSWASGGRQETQYF.

This sequence joins TRBV18 and TRBJ1-5, with a possible D match to TRBD1 (6 bases). Germline CDR1 and CDR2: KGHSH and LQKENI. The CDR3 runs 16 residues. V was trimmed by 3 bases and J by 0 bases, leaving 12 bases between them. CDR3 sequence (DNA): TGTGCCAGCTCACCGGACAGAGTTAATAGCAATCAGCCCCAGCATTTT. This gives the protein CASSPDRVNSNQPQHF.

The chain uses TRBV7-3 and TRBJ1-6, with 7 bases identical to TRBD1. The V gene end was trimmed by 1 base and the J gene end by 9 bases; junction bases not matched to a gene: 6. In germline, CDR1 is SGHTA, CDR2 FQGTGA. The CDR3 contains 15 residues. The CDR3, as DNA: TGTGCCAGCAGCTTAATTGCAGGGGGTGGTTCACCCCTCCACTTT. Protein sequence: CASSLIAGGGSPLHF.

The chain is built from TRBV30 and TRBJ2-1, with 13 bases lining up with TRBD2. Per the germline V gene, CDR1 is GTSNPN and CDR2 is SVGIG (reference sequence). The length of the CDR3 is 18 residues. The V segment lost 1 base and the J segment 3 bases; nucleotides outside the gene matches: 9. Here the CDR3 reads CAWSGTQGTSGDYNEQFF. The CDR3 region has the DNA TGTGCCTGGAGTGGAACCCAAGGGACTAGCGGGGACTACAATGAGCAGTTCTTC.

The rearrangement joins TRBV9 to TRBJ2-2; weak D call: TRBD1 (6 bases). Germline values: CDR1 SGDLS, CDR2 YYNGEE. V lost 0 bases and J 6 bases, leaving 9 bases between the germline ends. The CDR3 spans 14 residues. CDR3 bases: TGTGCCAGCAGCGTAGGGACAGCCTCCGGGGAGCTGTTTTTT. Protein product: CASSVGTASGELFF.

The rearrangement joins TRBV5-4 to TRBJ2-5, with 8 nucleotides matching TRBD1. The V segment lost 4 bases and the J segment 4 bases; nucleotides outside the gene matches: 3. The germline CDR1 and CDR2 sequences are SGHNT and YYREEE (reference sequence). This CDR3 has 13 amino acids. CDR3 in DNA: TGTGCCAGCAGCAGGGACAGGATAGAGACCCAGTACTTC. Translating it yields CASSRDRIETQYF. Together with reference TRBV5-4 and TRBJ2-5, the CDR3 gives the full variable domain: ETGVTQSPTHLIKTRGQQVTLRCSSQSGHNTVSWYQQALGQGPQFIFQYYREEENGRGNFPPRFSGLQFPNYSSELNVNALELDDSALYLCASSRDRIETQYFGPGTRLLVL.

This chain links TRBV2 with TRBJ2-1; 10 bases map to TRBD2. Germline-derived CDR1 and CDR2 are SNHLY and FYNNEI. The length of the CDR3 is 15 residues. V lost 6 bases to trimming and J lost 7 bases; unmatched junction nucleotides: 9. Here the CDR3 reads CASSPGLAIENEQFF. The CDR3 bases are TGTGCCAGCAGCCCGGGACTAGCGATTGAAAATGAGCAGTTCTTC.

CDR3 sequence (DNA): TGTGCCAGCAGCTTAATAGGACTAGCGGGGGTAGATACGCAGTATTTT. It is translated as CASSLIGLAGVDTQYF. V is TRBV7-3 and J is TRBJ2-3, with 13 bases aligning to TRBD2. With V trimmed by 1 base and J by 5 bases, 3 bases remained unmatched. This CDR3 contains 16 residues. Germline values: CDR1 SGHTA, CDR2 FQGTGA.

The sample holds one count of this clone. The rearrangement uses TRBV3-1 (or the pseudogene TRBV3-2) and TRBJ2-1; 8 bases are shared with TRBD1. This CDR3 contains 13 residues. The J segment lost 12 bases and the V segment lost 0 bases, leaving 4 bases of the junction unmatched. The V gene's germline CDR1 is LGHDT and CDR2 YNNKEL (reference sequence). The CDR3 is CASSQEDRGWQFF. The CDR3 DNA follows: TGTGCCAGCAGCCAAGAAGACAGGGGTTGGCAGTTCTTC.